Listed below are T cell receptor beta chains from one sample, sequenced in a study of response to subunit inactivated influenza vaccine. TCRdb reprocessed the RT-PCR reads with MiXCR, giving one entry per CDR3 protein. The repertoire has about 160,000 distinct CDR3 sequences, 9.5% to 13% of them found once; the top ten carry roughly 12%. The sequenced sample was non-naive T cells sorted from PBMCs, obtained about 40 days after vaccination. The receptor set was obtained from a man aged 50-59 years who received an inactivated influenza vaccine. Each CDR3 is given with its conserved first and last residue. A D gene is named only where the DNA matches it firmly. Rows give clone size only sometimes, using once, few, many, or a class for an expanded clone.

clone_size: few; d_call: TRBD2; v_call: TRBV5-1; j_call: TRBJ2-4; cdr3_aa: CASSSLPREGGRNIQYF; cdr3_nt: TGCGCCAGCAGCTCCCTCCCGAGGGAGGGCGGTAGAAACATTCAGTACTTC
clone_size: few; d_call: -; v_call: TRBV20-1; j_call: TRBJ2-2; cdr3_aa: CSARVFDRLVGNTGELFF; cdr3_nt: TGCAGTGCTAGGGTGTTTGATCGGCTAGTGGGGAACACCGGGGAGCTGTTTTTT
clone_size: many; d_call: TRBD2; v_call: TRBV14; j_call: TRBJ2-5; cdr3_aa: CASSLRLAIQETQYF; cdr3_nt: TGTGCCAGCAGTCTTCGACTAGCGATCCAAGAGACCCAGTACTTC
clone_size: many; d_call: -; v_call: TRBV28; j_call: TRBJ2-7; cdr3_aa: CASSSTEREQYF; cdr3_nt: TGTGCCAGCAGTTCCACGGAAAGGGAGCAGTACTTC
clone_size: few; d_call: TRBD1; v_call: TRBV27; j_call: TRBJ1-1; cdr3_aa: CASSRLLGTEVSMTEAFF; cdr3_nt: TGTGCCAGCAGTCGACTCTTAGGGACAGAGGTCTCGATGACTGAAGCTTTCTTT
clone_size: few; d_call: -; v_call: TRBV2; j_call: TRBJ1-4; cdr3_aa: CASRVQTTNEKLFF; cdr3_nt: TGTGCCAGCAGAGTACAGACAACTAATGAAAAACTGTTTTTT
clone_size: -; d_call: TRBD2; v_call: TRBV18; j_call: TRBJ2-3; cdr3_aa: CASLPSGPLSTDTQYF; cdr3_nt: TGTGCCAGCTTACCTAGCGGGCCACTTAGCACAGATACGCAGTATTTT
clone_size: medium-sized; d_call: -; v_call: TRBV7-9; j_call: TRBJ1-2; cdr3_aa: CASSLLQGERGYTF; cdr3_nt: TGTGCCAGCAGCTTACTCCAAGGGGAACGGGGCTACACCTTC
clone_size: -; d_call: TRBD1; v_call: TRBV7-9; j_call: TRBJ2-5; cdr3_aa: CASNADRVKETQYF; cdr3_nt: TGTGCCAGCAACGCCGACAGGGTCAAAGAGACCCAGTACTTC
clone_size: few; d_call: -; v_call: TRBV7-6; j_call: TRBJ2-2; cdr3_aa: CASTPWADTGELFF; cdr3_nt: TGTGCCAGCACCCCTTGGGCGGACACCGGGGAGCTGTTTTTT
clone_size: many; d_call: -; v_call: TRBV5-1; j_call: TRBJ1-1; cdr3_aa: CASSPPTGGSEAFF; cdr3_nt: TGCGCCAGCAGCCCGCCCACGGGAGGCTCTGAAGCTTTCTTT
clone_size: -; d_call: -; v_call: TRBV15; j_call: TRBJ2-7; cdr3_aa: CATSRGDTHEQYF; cdr3_nt: TGTGCCACCAGCAGAGGTGACACCCACGAGCAGTACTTC
clone_size: -; d_call: -; v_call: TRBV7-2; j_call: TRBJ1-1; cdr3_aa: CASSAGRNTEAFF; cdr3_nt: TGTGCCAGCAGCGCTGGACGGAACACTGAAGCTTTCTTT